This T cell receptor beta chain was recorded in a study of T cell repertoires in cytomegalovirus infection. This clonotype was observed at least ten times. Its specificity is unknown. Study results and limitations: CMV carriers having the relevant HLA were flagged by cumulative public TCR beta family frequency. CMV-specific HLA-C-restricted TCR beta clonotypes dominated the ex vivo response.

Via MiXCR, TCRdb re-called the reads, giving one row per CDR3 protein. The sample records fewer than 200,000 distinct CDR3 sequences, roughly 19% being singletons. The specimen sequenced was PBMCs. This receptor was obtained from a human donor in good health (CMV status not recorded). Some clones in this sample may be carry-over from other donors' samples.

In DNA form, the CDR3 reads TGTGCCAGCAGCTTAGCAGGCTCGGGGACGTACCAAGAGACCCAGTACTTC. Residues: CASSLAGSGTYQETQYF. The rearrangement uses TRBV7-2 and TRBJ2-5; either TRBD1 or TRBD2 may supply D (5 bases each). V was cut by 0 bases and J by 0 bases, with 14 bases left in between. The CDR3 totals 17 residues. In germline, CDR1 is SGHTA, CDR2 FQGNSA.